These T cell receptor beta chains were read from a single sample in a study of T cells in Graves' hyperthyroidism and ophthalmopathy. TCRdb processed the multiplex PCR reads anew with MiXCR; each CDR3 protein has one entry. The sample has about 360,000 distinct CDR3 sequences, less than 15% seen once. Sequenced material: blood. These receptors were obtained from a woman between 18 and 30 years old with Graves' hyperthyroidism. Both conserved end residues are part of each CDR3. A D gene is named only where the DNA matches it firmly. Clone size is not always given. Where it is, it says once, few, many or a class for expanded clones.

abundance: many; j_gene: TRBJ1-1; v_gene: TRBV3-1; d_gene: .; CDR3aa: CASSQDLGGGTEAFF; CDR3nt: TGTGCCAGCAGCCAAGATCTGGGGGGGGGCACTGAAGCTTTCTTT
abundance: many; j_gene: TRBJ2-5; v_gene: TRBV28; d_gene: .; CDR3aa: CASTLGGLYQETQYF; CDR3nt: TGTGCCAGCACCTTAGGGGGATTGTACCAAGAGACCCAGTACTTC
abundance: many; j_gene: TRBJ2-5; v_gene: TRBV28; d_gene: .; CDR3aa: CASSLWAGGSGETQYF; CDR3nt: TGTGCCAGCAGTTTATGGGCAGGGGGGTCAGGCGAGACCCAGTACTTC
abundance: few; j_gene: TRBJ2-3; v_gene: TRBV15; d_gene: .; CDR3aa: CATSERITDTQYF; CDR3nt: TGTGCCACCAGCGAGCGAATCACAGATACGCAGTATTTT
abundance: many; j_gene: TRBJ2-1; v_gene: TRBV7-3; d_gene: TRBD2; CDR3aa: CASSSSGGSYNEQFF; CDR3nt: TGTGCCAGCAGCTCCAGCGGGGGAAGCTACAATGAGCAGTTCTTC
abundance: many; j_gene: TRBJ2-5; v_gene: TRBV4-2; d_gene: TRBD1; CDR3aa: CASSQRLTGAQVMETQYF; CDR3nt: TGTGCCAGCAGCCAAAGGCTGACAGGGGCCCAAGTCATGGAGACCCAGTACTTC
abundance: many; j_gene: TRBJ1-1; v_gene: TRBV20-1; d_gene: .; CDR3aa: CSARLDGTEAFF; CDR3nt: TGCAGTGCTAGATTAGACGGCACTGAAGCTTTCTTT
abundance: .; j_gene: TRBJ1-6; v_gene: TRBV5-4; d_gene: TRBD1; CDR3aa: CASSGRQGNNSPLHF; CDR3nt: TGTGCCAGCAGCGGCAGACAGGGGAATAATTCACCCCTCCACTTT
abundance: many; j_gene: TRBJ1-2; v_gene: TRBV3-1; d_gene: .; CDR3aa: CASSQGSRVRGYTF; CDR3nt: TGTGCCAGCAGCCAAGGAAGCAGGGTGCGGGGCTACACCTTC
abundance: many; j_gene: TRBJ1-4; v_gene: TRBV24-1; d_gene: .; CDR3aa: CATSDEEKLFF; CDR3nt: TGTGCCACCAGTGACGAAGAAAAACTGTTTTTT
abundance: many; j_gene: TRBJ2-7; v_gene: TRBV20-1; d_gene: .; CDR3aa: CSAETGSYEQYF; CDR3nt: TGCAGTGCTGAGACGGGCTCCTACGAGCAGTACTTC
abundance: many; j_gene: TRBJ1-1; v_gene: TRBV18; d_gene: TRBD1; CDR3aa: CASSPLKGAQDTEAFF; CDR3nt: TGTGCCAGCTCACCTCTTAAGGGGGCGCAGGACACTGAAGCTTTCTTT
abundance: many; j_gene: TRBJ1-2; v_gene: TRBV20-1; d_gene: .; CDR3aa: CSAPGLPESYGYTF; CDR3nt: TGCAGTGCTCCCGGGCTGCCAGAAAGCTATGGCTACACCTTC
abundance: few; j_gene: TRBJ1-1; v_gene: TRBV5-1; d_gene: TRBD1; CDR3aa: CASTPTGGKTEAFF; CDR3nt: TGCGCCAGCACCCCGACAGGGGGCAAAACTGAAGCTTTCTTT
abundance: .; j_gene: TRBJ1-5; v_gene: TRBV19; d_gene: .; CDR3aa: CASSILGTSNQPQHF; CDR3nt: TGTGCCAGTAGTATCCTGGGGACTAGCAATCAGCCCCAGCATTTT
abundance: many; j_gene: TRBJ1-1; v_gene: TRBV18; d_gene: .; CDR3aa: CASSPPTGYTEAFF; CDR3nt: TGTGCCAGCTCACCCCCTACAGGCTACACTGAAGCTTTCTTT
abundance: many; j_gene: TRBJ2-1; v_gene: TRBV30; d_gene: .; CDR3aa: CAWSVGGAQFF; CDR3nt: TGTGCCTGGAGTGTAGGGGGGGCGCAGTTCTTC
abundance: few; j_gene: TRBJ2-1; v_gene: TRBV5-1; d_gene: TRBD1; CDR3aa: CAGSLRQGADEQFF; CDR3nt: TGCGCCGGCAGCTTAAGGCAGGGGGCTGATGAGCAGTTCTTC
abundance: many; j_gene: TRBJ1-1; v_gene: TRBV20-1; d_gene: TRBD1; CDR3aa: CSAREVGTGVHGSTEAFF; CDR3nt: TGCAGTGCTAGAGAGGTGGGGACAGGGGTTCACGGGAGCACTGAAGCTTTCTTT
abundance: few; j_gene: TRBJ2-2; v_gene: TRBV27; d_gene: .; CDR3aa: CASSPFTGTGELFF; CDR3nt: TGTGCCAGCAGTCCATTTACCGGGACCGGGGAGCTGTTTTTT
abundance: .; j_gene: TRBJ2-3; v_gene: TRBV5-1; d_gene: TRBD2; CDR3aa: CASSIRLAGDASTDTQYF; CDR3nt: TGCGCCAGCAGCATAAGACTAGCGGGGGACGCTAGCACAGATACGCAGTATTTT
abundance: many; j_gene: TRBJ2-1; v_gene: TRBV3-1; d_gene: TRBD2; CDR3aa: CASSQSTSGTYNEQFF; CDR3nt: TGTGCCAGCAGCCAATCGACTAGCGGAACCTACAATGAGCAGTTCTTC
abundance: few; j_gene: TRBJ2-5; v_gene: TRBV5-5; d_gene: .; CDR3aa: CASSPESEQETQYF; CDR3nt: TGTGCCAGCAGCCCAGAATCGGAGCAAGAGACCCAGTACTTC
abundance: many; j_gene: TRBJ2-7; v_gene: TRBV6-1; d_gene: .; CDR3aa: CASSYDYSYEQYF; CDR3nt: TGTGCCAGCAGTTACGACTACTCCTACGAGCAGTACTTC
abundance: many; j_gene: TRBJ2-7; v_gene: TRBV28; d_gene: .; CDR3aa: CASSHQMGGRGYEQYF; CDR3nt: TGTGCCAGCAGTCATCAGATGGGGGGAAGGGGCTACGAGCAGTACTTC
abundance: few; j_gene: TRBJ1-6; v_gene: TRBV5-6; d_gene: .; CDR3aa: CASSLTRYNSPLHF; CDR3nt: TGTGCCAGCAGCTTGACAAGATATAATTCACCCCTCCACTTT
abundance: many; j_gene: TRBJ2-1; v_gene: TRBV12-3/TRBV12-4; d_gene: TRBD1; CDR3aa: CASSYDGTVYNEQFF; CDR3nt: TGTGCCAGCAGTTACGACGGGACAGTTTACAATGAGCAGTTCTTC
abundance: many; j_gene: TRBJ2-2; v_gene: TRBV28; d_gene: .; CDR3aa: CASSSADRTFSYTGELFF; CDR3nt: TGTGCCAGCAGTTCCGCCGACAGGACCTTTTCCTACACCGGGGAGCTGTTTTTT
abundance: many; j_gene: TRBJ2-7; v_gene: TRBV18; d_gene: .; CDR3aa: CASSPSSAGLLLYEQYF; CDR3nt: TGTGCCAGCTCACCTAGTTCCGCGGGCTTACTTTTATACGAGCAGTACTTC
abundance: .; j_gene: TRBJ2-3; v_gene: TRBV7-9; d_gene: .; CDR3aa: CASSGPGTPGDTQYF; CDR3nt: TGTGCCAGCAGCGGACCCGGGACCCCGGGAGATACGCAGTATTTT
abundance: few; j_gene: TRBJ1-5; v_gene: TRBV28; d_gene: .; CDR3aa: CASGEGHMNQPQHF; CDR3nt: TGTGCCAGCGGTGAAGGACACATGAATCAGCCCCAGCATTTT
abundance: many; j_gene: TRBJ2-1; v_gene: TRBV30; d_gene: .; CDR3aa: CAWSVMADEQFF; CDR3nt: TGTGCCTGGAGTGTAATGGCCGATGAGCAGTTCTTC
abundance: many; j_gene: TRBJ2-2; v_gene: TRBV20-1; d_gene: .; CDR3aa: CSTGLATGELFF; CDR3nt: TGCAGCACGGGACTCGCCACCGGGGAGCTGTTTTTT
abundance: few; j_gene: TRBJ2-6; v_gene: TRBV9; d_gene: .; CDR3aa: CASSVGPGTGANVLTF; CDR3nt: TGTGCCAGCAGCGTAGGGCCAGGTACTGGGGCCAACGTCCTGACTTTC
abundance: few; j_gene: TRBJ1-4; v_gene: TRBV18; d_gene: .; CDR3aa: CASSPKLLSTNEKLFF; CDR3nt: TGTGCCAGCTCACCAAAACTTTTATCAACTAATGAAAAACTGTTTTTT
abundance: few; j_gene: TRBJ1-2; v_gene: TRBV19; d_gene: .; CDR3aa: CASKWGRSVSSYTF; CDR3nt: TGTGCCAGTAAGTGGGGCAGGTCCGTGTCAAGCTACACCTTC
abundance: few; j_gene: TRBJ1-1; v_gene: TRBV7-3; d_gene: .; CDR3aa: CASSSDSLSFMNTEAFF; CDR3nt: TGTGCCAGCAGTTCGGACAGCTTAAGCTTTATGAACACTGAAGCTTTCTTT
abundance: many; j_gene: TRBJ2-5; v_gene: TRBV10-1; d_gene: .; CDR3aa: CASSESSGQETQYF; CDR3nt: TGCGCCAGCAGTGAGTCTTCAGGGCAAGAGACCCAGTACTTC
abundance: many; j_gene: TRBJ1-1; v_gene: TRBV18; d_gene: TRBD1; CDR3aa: CASSPRPGGLTEAFF; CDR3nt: TGTGCCAGCTCACCAAGGCCAGGGGGGCTAACTGAAGCTTTCTTT
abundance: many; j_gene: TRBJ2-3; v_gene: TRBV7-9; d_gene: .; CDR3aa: CASSLALGASTDTQYF; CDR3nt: TGTGCCAGCAGCTTAGCGTTAGGGGCCAGCACAGATACGCAGTATTTT
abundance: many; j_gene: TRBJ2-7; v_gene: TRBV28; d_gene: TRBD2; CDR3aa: CASTQPSSGKTPSYEQYF; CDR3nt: TGTGCCAGCACCCAGCCCTCTAGCGGCAAAACCCCTTCCTACGAGCAGTACTTC
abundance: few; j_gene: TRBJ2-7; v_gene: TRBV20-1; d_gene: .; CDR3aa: CSAREPRFYYEQYF; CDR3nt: TGCAGTGCTAGAGAACCCCGGTTTTACTACGAGCAGTACTTC
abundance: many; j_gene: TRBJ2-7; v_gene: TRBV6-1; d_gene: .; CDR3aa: CASSERGDSYEQYF; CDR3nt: TGTGCCAGCAGTGAAAGGGGGGACTCCTACGAGCAGTACTTC
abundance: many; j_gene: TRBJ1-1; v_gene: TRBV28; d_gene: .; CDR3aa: CASSSRGVLLEAFF; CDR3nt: TGTGCCAGCAGTTCTCGGGGGGTCCTTCTTGAAGCTTTCTTT
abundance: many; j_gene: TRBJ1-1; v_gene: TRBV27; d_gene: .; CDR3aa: CASILGTEAFF; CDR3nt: .
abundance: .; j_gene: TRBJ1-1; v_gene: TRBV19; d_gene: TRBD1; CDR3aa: CASSGRDRENTEAFF; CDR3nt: TGTGCCAGTAGTGGGAGGGACAGGGAGAACACTGAAGCTTTCTTT
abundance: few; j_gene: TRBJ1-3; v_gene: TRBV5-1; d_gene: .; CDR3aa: CASSLAVFRNTIYF; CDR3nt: TGCGCCAGCAGCTTGGCGGTTTTCCGAAACACCATATATTTT
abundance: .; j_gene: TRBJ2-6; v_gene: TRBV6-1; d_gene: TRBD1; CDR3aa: CASRGIGQGRSGVNVLTF; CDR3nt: TGTGCCAGCAGGGGAATAGGACAGGGGAGATCTGGGGTCAACGTCCTGACTTTC
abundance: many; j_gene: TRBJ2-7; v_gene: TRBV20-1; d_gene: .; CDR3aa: CSFLDSYEQYF; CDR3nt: TGCAGCTTCCTGGACAGCTACGAGCAGTACTTC
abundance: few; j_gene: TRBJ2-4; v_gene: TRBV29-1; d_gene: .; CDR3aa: CSVRGGVFLAKNIQYF; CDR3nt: TGCAGCGTGAGGGGGGGGGTCTTCCTAGCCAAAAACATTCAGTACTTC